Below are 8 T cell receptor beta chains sequenced from a single sample in a study. Tregs were sorted as CD4+CD25+CD127-/low cells. MiXCR was run by TCRdb on the 5' RACE reads, yielding one entry per CDR3 protein. The sample lists 35,000 to 50,000 distinct CDR3 sequences; roughly a fifth were seen once. The sample comprised Tregs sorted from blood. These receptors all come from a female donor with breast cancer.

This clonotype turned up a few times. The rearrangement joins TRBV12-3 or TRBV12-4 to TRBJ1-3; D uncertain. There are 15 residues in the CDR3. Trimming removed 8 bases from V and 0 bases from J, with 14 bases in between. CDR3 in DNA: TGTGCCAGCGGGGAGGGTCCATACTCTGGAAACACCATATATTTT. The encoded protein is CASGEGPYSGNTIYF.

This clonotype appeared many times. The chain combines TRBV20-1 with TRBJ1-5; a weak D match, TRBD1 (6 bases). Per germline, CDR1 DFQATT and CDR2 SNEGSKA (reference sequence). V was cut by 6 bases and J by 2 bases, with 14 bases left in between. The CDR3 loop spans 14 amino acids. CDR3 region: CSAISYRGNQPQHF. CDR3 sequence (DNA): TGCAGTGCCATCAGCTACAGGGGCAATCAGCCCCAGCATTTT.

The genes are TRBV6-1 and TRBJ2-3; D gene uncertain. CDR3 length equals 10 residues. Germline V lookup: CDR1 MNHNS, CDR2 SASEGT. Between the trimmed V and J ends, which lost 7 bases and 7 bases, there was a span of 6 bases. The CDR3 nucleotides read TGTGCCAGCATGCTACATACGCAGTATTTT. Its protein is CASMLHTQYF.

A few counts support this clonotype. V and J are TRBV4-1 and TRBJ2-1; D is uncertain. Germline V gene lookup returns CDR1 MGHRA and CDR2 YSYEKL. The CDR3 spans 11 residues. Deletions cut 1 base from V and 10 bases from J, with 5 bases between. The CDR3 sequence is CASSQVGEQFF. As DNA, the CDR3 is TGCGCCAGCAGCCAAGTCGGCGAGCAGTTCTTC.

The chain joins TRBV28 to TRBJ2-3; D remains unclear. This CDR3 has 14 residues. Germline lookup yields CDR1 MDHEN and CDR2 SYDVKM. With 8 bases removed from V and 0 bases from J, the gap between germline ends came to 12 bases. The CDR3 DNA follows: TGTGCCAGCTGTCCGTTTGGGAGCACAGATACGCAGTATTTT. As protein: CASCPFGSTDTQYF.

This clonotype was seen a few times. The chain links TRBV29-1 to TRBJ2-1; no firm D call. Germline V lookup: CDR1 SQVTM, CDR2 ANQGSEA. V was cut by 5 bases and J by 1 base, with 3 bases left in between. The CDR3 spans 11 residues. The CDR3 DNA reads as TGCAGCGTTTTGTCCTACAATGAGCAGTTCTTC. It yields the protein CSVLSYNEQFF.

This clonotype was counted at least ten times. As DNA, the CDR3 is TGTGCCAGCAGCTTAGTCCCTGGCTACACCTTC. Its translation is CASSLVPGYTF. The chain joins TRBV7-9 to TRBJ1-2; D gene ambiguous. This CDR3 comprises 11 residues. V was shortened by 1 base and J by 7 bases, with 4 bases between the two germline ends. The germline V gene has CDR1 SEHNR and CDR2 FQNEAQ (reference sequence).

There are many counts of this clonotype. The rearrangement links TRBV20-1 to TRBJ2-7; 10 bases are shared with TRBD2. CDR3 length equals 14 residues. J was trimmed by 8 bases and V by 5 bases; bases with no gene match: 12. Looked up from germline, CDR1 is DFQATT and CDR2 is SNEGSKA (reference sequence). Written as DNA, the CDR3 is TGCAGTGCTCCAAAAGCGGGAGGGGCGGCACAGCAGTACTTC. Residues: CSAPKAGGAAQQYF.